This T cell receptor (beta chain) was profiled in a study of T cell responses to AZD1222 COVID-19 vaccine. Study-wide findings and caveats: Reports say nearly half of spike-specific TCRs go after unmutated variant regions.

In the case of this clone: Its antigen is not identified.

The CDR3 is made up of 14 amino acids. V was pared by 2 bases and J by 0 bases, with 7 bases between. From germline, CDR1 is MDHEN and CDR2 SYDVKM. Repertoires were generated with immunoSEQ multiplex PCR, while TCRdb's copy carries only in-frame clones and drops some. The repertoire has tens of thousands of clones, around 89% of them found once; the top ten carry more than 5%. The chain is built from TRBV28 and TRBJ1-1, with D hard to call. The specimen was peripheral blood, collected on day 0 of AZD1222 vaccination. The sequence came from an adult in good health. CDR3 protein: CASSLSQLNTEAFF. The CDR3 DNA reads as TGTGCCAGCAGTTTAAGCCAGTTGAACACTGAAGCTTTCTTT.